This T cell receptor (beta chain) is from a study of blood T cell repertoires in COVID-19. Background on the study: The United States, Italy and Spain provided the acute and convalescent COVID-19 samples. PBMCs, B-cell-depleted T cells, or T cells provided the cDNA or gDNA that made up the material.

Followed over time, Seattle patients had been enrolled while infection was active. This CDR3 is built from 17 residues. From germline, CDR1 is SGHTA and CDR2 FQGNSA. Losses at the gene ends were 5 bases for V and 2 bases for J; bases not matched to a gene: 5. Authors' methods: Reference gene primer amplification gave estimated nucleated cell counts. Produced via immunoSEQ multiplex PCR; TCRdb's table is partial and in-frame only. From that table come the V and J calls and clone size; the DNA was used to work out D and trimming. The sample consists of roughly 200,000 clones, 75% to 85% of them appearing once.

Specimen: peripheral blood. The J gene is TRBJ2-2, the V gene TRBV7-2; 13 bases align to TRBD2. The receptor was derived from a young woman with COVID-19, enrolled during active disease. CDR3 in amino acids: CASSPGLAGVNTGELFF. As DNA, the CDR3 is TGTGCCAGCAGCCCCGGACTAGCGGGGGTAAACACCGGGGAGCTGTTTTTT.